This TCR beta chain was obtained from a study of CD8 T cells in ankylosing spondylitis. Study-level points and caveats: Disease-linked clones had a CD8+ phenotype and relatively low frequency in peripheral blood. Seemingly distinctive of ankylosing spondylitis blood was a TCR beta motif formed by eight highly homologous variants.

Trimming removed 2 bases at V and 8 bases at J, with 4 bases between. CDR3 length: 11 amino acids. Germline V gene lookup returns CDR1 LGHDT and CDR2 YNNKEL (reference sequence). Via MiXCR, TCRdb re-called the 5' RACE reads, giving one row per CDR3 protein. The table has 350,000 or so distinct CDR3 sequences, 8% seen once. Turning to this clonotype: No antigen is known for it.

The sample comprised blood, either unsorted or a sorted T cell fraction (not recorded which). The TCR sequence derives from a male donor with ankylosing spondylitis. The V and J genes are TRBV3-1 and TRBJ2-1, with D unresolved. The CDR3 nucleotides read TGTGCCAGCAGCCAAATCGATGAGCAGTTCTTC. Translating it yields CASSQIDEQFF.